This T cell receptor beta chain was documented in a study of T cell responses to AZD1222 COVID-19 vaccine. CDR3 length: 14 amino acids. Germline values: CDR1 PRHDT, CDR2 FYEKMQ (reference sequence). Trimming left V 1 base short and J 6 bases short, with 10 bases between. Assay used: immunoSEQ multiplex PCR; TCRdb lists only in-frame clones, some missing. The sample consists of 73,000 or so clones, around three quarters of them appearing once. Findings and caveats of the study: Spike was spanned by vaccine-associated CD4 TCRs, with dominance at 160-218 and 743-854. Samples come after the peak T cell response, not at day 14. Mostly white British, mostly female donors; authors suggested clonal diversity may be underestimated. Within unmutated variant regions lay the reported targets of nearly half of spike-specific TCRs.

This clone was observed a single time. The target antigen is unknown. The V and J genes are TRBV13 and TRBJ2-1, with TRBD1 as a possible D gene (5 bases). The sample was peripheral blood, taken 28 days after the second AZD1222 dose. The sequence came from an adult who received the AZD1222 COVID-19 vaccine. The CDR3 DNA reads TGTGCCAGCAGCTTAGTCTCAGGGTTCAATGAGCAGTTCTTC. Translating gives CASSLVSGFNEQFF.